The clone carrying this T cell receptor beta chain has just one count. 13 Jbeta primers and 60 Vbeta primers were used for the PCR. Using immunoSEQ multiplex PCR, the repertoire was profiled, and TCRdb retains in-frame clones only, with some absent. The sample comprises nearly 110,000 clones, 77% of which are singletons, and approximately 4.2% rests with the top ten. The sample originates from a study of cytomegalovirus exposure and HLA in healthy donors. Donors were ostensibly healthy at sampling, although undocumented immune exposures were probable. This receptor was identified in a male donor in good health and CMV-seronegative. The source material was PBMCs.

CDR3 loop: CASSAGQGALYGYTF. The CDR3 DNA follows: TGTGCCAGCAGCGCTGGACAGGGGGCTCTATATGGCTACACCTTC. The V and J genes are TRBV6-1 and TRBJ1-2, with 11 bases fitting TRBD1. The CDR3 covers 15 residues. Germline V gene lookup returns CDR1 MNHNS and CDR2 SASEGT. Trimming at V came to 6 bases and at J to 5 bases, leaving 8 bases not matched to a gene.